One TCR beta chain is described in this entry. The antigen this receptor binds is unknown. There are no base qualities to consult, and no much larger clone falls within one base. The record originates from a study of Ad26.COV2.S vaccination and SARS-CoV-2 variants (dated by TCRdb to the early 2020s). Looking at the study overall: TCRbeta repertoire sequencing was used to assess the specificity and breadth of SARS-CoV-2-reactive T cell receptors after Ad26.COV2.S vaccination. The TCR-sequenced set comprised approximately 30 samples: around 20 Ad26.COV2.S vaccine recipients, 5 placebo recipients and 8 SARS-CoV-2 convalescent individuals.

Overall study results and their limits: Substantial breadth of spike-specific CD8+ and CD4+ T cell responses was reported after vaccination. According to the authors, total T cell responses may have been underestimated by the TCR breadth and depth analyses. Vaccine and placebo recipients had similar non-spike TCR breadth, a finding consistent with the vaccine containing only spike. Spike-specific TCR breadth was higher in Ad26.COV2.S recipients than in placebo recipients (P = 0.0014).

Explained via the paper, the time point label denotes: individuals recovered from natural SARS-CoV-2 infection. The germline V gene sets CDR1 to MNHEY and CDR2 to SVGEGT. Measured from the cysteine to the phenylalanine, the CDR3 is 18 residues long. Solely the CDR3 DNA is kept, with 54 bases framed from the first base. The V end gives up 1 base and the J end 6 bases, leaving 12 bases in the junction not matched to a gene. The immunoSEQ Assay was the method used to sequence TCRbeta CDR3 regions. After extraction, genomic DNA underwent amplification by bias-controlled multiplex PCR, followed by high-throughput sequencing. The source study handled its data this way. To quantify the absolute abundance of every unique TCRbeta CDR3 region, sequences were collapsed and filtered. T cell fraction was estimated by normalization of TCRbeta template counts to usable DNA, with usable DNA being measured through amplification of reference genes present in all nucleated cells. Repertoire TCRs were annotated as SARS-CoV-2-specific when V gene, CDR3 amino acid sequence and J gene were exactly matched to a known reactive TCR set. MIRA supplied the reference SARS-CoV-2 TCR set, which was filtered for enrichment in COVID-19-positive ImmuneCODE repertoires so that public or cross-reactive TCRs were removed. Based on the MIRA antigens, annotated TCRs were further analysed at the level of specific ORF or position within ORF. Depth was the summed frequency of annotated unique rearrangements, while breadth was defined as annotated unique rearrangements over total unique productive rearrangements. Group comparisons of TCR breadth used two-sided Wilcoxon rank-sum tests. Held by TCRdb, this immuneACCESS table contains in-frame sequences only and omits some clones. Under half of the omission traces to an unresolved V gene where checked; the cause of the rest is unknown. That table supplies the V and J calls and clone size; D and trimming were determined from the DNA. In this sample the table shows roughly 150,000 clones, 86% of which occur a single time. Around 5% of the sample is in the top ten clones.

This receptor chain uses TRBV6-2 or TRBV6-3 and TRBJ2-2; 9 middle bases align to TRBD1. The receptor's source is a human donor who had recovered from COVID-19. The material was peripheral blood, obtained after recovery from COVID-19. The CDR3 reads CASSYYRPGQGSPGELFF. DNA sequence: TGTGCCAGCAGTTACTATCGACCGGGACAGGGTTCCCCCGGGGAGCTGTTTTTT.